A single sample is the source of the 19 T cell receptor beta chains below, sequenced in a study of blood T cell repertoires in COVID-19. Here immunoSEQ multiplex PCR was the method, and the copy in TCRdb shows in-frame clones only, minus some. The table includes fewer than 450,000 clones, 85% to 90% detected once. Sequencing was performed on peripheral blood. The receptors were sampled from a woman between 45 and 65 years old with COVID-19, enrolled during active disease.

The chain couples TRBV11-2 to TRBJ2-3, with TRBD1 matching 9 bases. This CDR3 is built from 17 residues. The ends lost 1 base at V and 0 bases at J; junction bases unmatched: 5. Germline CDR1 reads SGHAT; CDR2 reads FQNNGV. In nucleotides, the CDR3 is TGTGCCAGCAGCTTAGGCTTACAGGGGGCAAGCACAGATACGCAGTATTTT. It is translated as CASSLGLQGASTDTQYF.

This clone was observed once. CDR3 sequence: CATSVRTDTQYF. The CDR3 DNA follows: TGTGCCACCAGTGTGAGGACAGATACGCAGTATTTT. The genes are TRBV24-1 and TRBJ2-3; the D is unclear. The CDR3 runs 12 residues. CDR1 is KGHDR and CDR2 is SFDVKD in the germline V gene. Trimming removed 5 bases from V and 3 bases from J, with 5 bases in between.

This clone was counted a single time. The chain links TRBV21-1 to TRBJ2-7; the D call of TRBD1 is as the table states it, not checked on the DNA. TRBV21-1 is an annotated pseudogene. The CDR3 runs to 15 residues. DNA for the CDR3: TGTGCCAGCAGCACACTCAGGGGGCGCCTATGCGAGCAGTACTTC. Encoded protein: CASSTLRGRLCEQYF.

V gene TRBV5-4 combines with J gene TRBJ2-1, with D maybe TRBD2 (6 bases). Between the trimmed V and J ends, which lost 2 bases and 0 bases, there was a span of 9 bases. From germline, CDR1 is SGHNT and CDR2 YYREEE (reference sequence). The CDR3 is made up of 15 amino acids. The CDR3 bases are TGTGCCAGCAGCTTCCCCGGGAGCTCCTACAATGAGCAGTTCTTC. Protein: CASSFPGSSYNEQFF.

V and J are TRBV5-1 and TRBJ2-1; 14 nucleotides line up with TRBD2. CDR1 and CDR2 from the germline V gene are SGHRS and YFSETQ. This CDR3 has 18 residues. Trimming took 2 bases from V and 6 from J; bases not matched to a gene: 10. The CDR3 DNA follows: TGCGCCAGCAGCTTCGATTGGGATGGGACTAGCGGGGGCAATGAGCAGTTCTTC. This gives the protein CASSFDWDGTSGGNEQFF.

The chain links TRBV10-2 to TRBJ2-5, with 10 bases lining up with TRBD2. This CDR3 region has 14 residues. With 7 bases clipped from V and 2 bases from J, the junction kept 4 bases outside the gene matches. Germline V CDR1 and CDR2: WSHSY, SAAADI. The CDR3 here is CASNVAGGQETQYF. CDR3 coding DNA: TGCGCCAGCAATGTAGCGGGGGGACAAGAGACCCAGTACTTC.

The genes are TRBV30 and TRBJ1-1, with D possibly matching TRBD1 (5 bases). Germline V gives CDR1 GTSNPN, CDR2 SVGIG (reference sequence). The CDR3 is 15 amino acids. Trimming took off 0 bases at V and 2 bases at J, with 13 bases between the two ends. The CDR3, as DNA: TGTGCCTGGAGTGTAATCAGACAGCCCAACACTGAAGCTTTCTTT. It yields the protein CAWSVIRQPNTEAFF.

The chain has TRBV18 and TRBJ2-7; 9 positions match TRBD2. This CDR3 comprises 15 residues. Germline values: CDR1 KGHSH, CDR2 LQKENI. V trimming: 3 bases; J trimming: 0 bases; junction bases outside the gene matches: 3. Written as DNA, the CDR3 is TGTGCCAGCTCACCTTGGACTAGCGACTCCTACGAGCAGTACTTC. It codes for CASSPWTSDSYEQYF.

The chain joins TRBV9 to TRBJ2-1, with a weak D call TRBD1 (5 bases). The CDR3 extends over 13 amino acids. Germline V gene lookup returns CDR1 SGDLS and CDR2 YYNGEE. The V gene lost 0 bases and the J gene lost 10 bases, with 11 bases spanning the gap. The CDR3 DNA follows: TGTGCCAGCAGCGTAGCGAGCAGGGCGGAGCAGTTCTTC. It yields the protein CASSVASRAEQFF.

This rearrangement joins TRBV27 to TRBJ2-3; D not resolved. CDR3 size: 14 residues. The V gene's germline CDR1 is MNHEY and CDR2 SMNVEV (reference sequence). V shed 5 bases and J shed 0 bases, with 9 bases lying between them. CDR3 DNA sequence: TGTGCCAGCAGTCCCCACTCTAGCACAGATACGCAGTATTTT. This translates into CASSPHSSTDTQYF.

This clone appeared a few times. This chain uses TRBV11-2 with TRBJ1-1, with a tentative D call TRBD1 (5 bases). This CDR3 is built from 15 residues. Germline CDR1 is SGHAT and CDR2 is FQNNGV. The germline V and J ends were trimmed by 2 bases and 4 bases, with 14 bases remaining between them. The CDR3 reads CASSLMGQLVTEAFF. Written as DNA, the CDR3 is TGTGCCAGCAGCTTAATGGGGCAGCTTGTCACTGAAGCTTTCTTT. Variable domain in full (rest from reference TRBV11-2 and TRBJ1-1): EAGVAQSPRYKIIEKRQSVAFWCNPISGHATLYWYQQILGQGPKLLIQFQNNGVVDDSQLPKDRFSAERLKGVDSTLKIQPAKLEDSAVYLCASSLMGQLVTEAFFGQGTRLTVV.

The gene calls are TRBV5-4 and TRBJ2-1; TRBD2 is a possible D gene (5 bases). The CDR3 runs 14 residues. The germline V and J ends were trimmed by 3 bases and 6 bases, with 13 bases remaining between them. Germline CDR1 reads SGHNT; CDR2 reads YYREEE (reference sequence). The CDR3 bases are TGTGCCAGCAGCTACTATCTAGCTATCAATGAGCAGTTCTTC. Protein product: CASSYYLAINEQFF.

The rearrangement uses TRBV19 and TRBJ2-1; the match to TRBD2 covers 8 bases. Germline V gene data show CDR1 as LNHDA and CDR2 as SQIVND (reference sequence). The CDR3 contains 16 residues. V trimming: 1 base; J trimming: 0 bases; junction bases outside the gene matches: 2. The CDR3 loop is CASSIASGYSYNEQFF. DNA for the CDR3: TGTGCCAGTAGTATAGCTAGCGGGTACTCCTACAATGAGCAGTTCTTC.

The chain couples TRBV18 to TRBJ1-1; D possibly corresponds to TRBD1 (6 bases). CDR3 length equals 16 residues. Germline CDR1 reads KGHSH; CDR2 reads LQKENI. V was trimmed by 6 bases and J by 2 bases, leaving 19 bases between them. CDR3: CASSRAGAGGNTEAFF. CDR3 bases: TGTGCCAGCTCCCGGGCGGGGGCAGGTGGTAACACTGAAGCTTTCTTT.

CDR3 region: CASRMMGAGVPGELFF. The CDR3, as DNA: TGTGCCAGCAGGATGATGGGAGCGGGAGTCCCCGGGGAGCTGTTTTTT. V gene TRBV5-4 combines with J gene TRBJ2-2, with 8 nucleotides matching TRBD2. In germline, CDR1 is SGHNT, CDR2 YYREEE (reference sequence). This CDR3 region has 16 residues. V dropped 5 bases and J dropped 6; count of bases not matched to a gene: 12.

This sequence joins TRBV7-2 and TRBJ2-3; TRBD2 aligns across 9 bases. The V and J ends lost 5 bases and 3 bases, in that order; junction bases with no gene match: 12. Germline V lookup: CDR1 SGHTA, CDR2 FQGNSA. The CDR3 totals 17 residues. CDR3 sequence reads: CASSIRNSGRLTDTQYF. As DNA, the CDR3 is TGTGCCAGCAGCATACGAAATAGCGGGAGATTGACAGATACGCAGTATTTT.

J is TRBJ2-3 and V is TRBV24-1, with TRBD1 as a possible D gene (6 bases). CDR1 KGHDR and CDR2 SFDVKD come from the germline V gene. V lost 4 bases to trimming and J lost 3 bases, with 16 bases between them. The CDR3 is made up of 16 amino acids. The CDR3 bases are TGTGCCACCAGTGACCGGGCCAGGGGTTTAACAGATACGCAGTATTTT. This sequence encodes CATSDRARGLTDTQYF.

This rearrangement joins TRBV5-8 to TRBJ2-2; a weak D match, TRBD2 (5 bases). Germline CDR1 and CDR2: SGHTS and YDEGEE. Trimming removed 2 bases from V and 5 bases from J, with 16 bases in between. This CDR3 comprises 16 residues. CDR3 nucleotides: TGTGCCAGCAGCTTTCCCGGTGGGAGACTTACCGGGGAGCTGTTTTTT. Protein: CASSFPGGRLTGELFF.

The genes are TRBV19 and TRBJ2-3; 7 positions match TRBD2. Germline V gene sequence: CDR1 LNHDA, CDR2 SQIVND (reference sequence). The CDR3 is 17 amino acids. The V segment lost 3 bases and the J segment 1 base; nucleotides outside the gene matches: 10. The CDR3 loop is CASSIFSGGLGTDTQYF. The CDR3 nucleotides read TGTGCCAGTAGTATTTTTTCGGGGGGACTTGGCACAGATACGCAGTATTTT. Using reference TRBV19 and TRBJ2-3 for the parts outside the CDR3, the full variable domain is DGGITQSPKYLFRKEGQNVTLSCEQNLNHDAMYWYRQDPGQGLRLIYYSQIVNDFQKGDIAEGYSVSREKKESFPLTVTSAQKNPTAFYLCASSIFSGGLGTDTQYFGPGTRLTVL.